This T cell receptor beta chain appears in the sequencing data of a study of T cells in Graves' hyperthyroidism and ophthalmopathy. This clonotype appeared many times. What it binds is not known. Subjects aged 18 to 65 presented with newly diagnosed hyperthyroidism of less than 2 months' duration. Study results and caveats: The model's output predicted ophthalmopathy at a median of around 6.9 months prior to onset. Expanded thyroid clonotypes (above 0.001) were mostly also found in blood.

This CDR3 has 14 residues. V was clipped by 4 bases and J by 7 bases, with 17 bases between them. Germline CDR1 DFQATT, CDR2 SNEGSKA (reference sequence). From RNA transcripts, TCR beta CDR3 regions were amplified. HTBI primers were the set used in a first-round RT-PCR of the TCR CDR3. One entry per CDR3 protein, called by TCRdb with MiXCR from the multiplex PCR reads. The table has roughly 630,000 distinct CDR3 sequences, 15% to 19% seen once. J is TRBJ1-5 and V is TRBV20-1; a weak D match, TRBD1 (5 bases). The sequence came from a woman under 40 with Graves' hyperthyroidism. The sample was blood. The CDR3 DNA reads TGCAGTGCTACAAGGGACGGCTGGGAGCAGCCCCAGCATTTT. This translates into CSATRDGWEQPQHF.